The rows below give T cell receptor beta chains drawn from one sample of a study of CD8 T cells in ankylosing spondylitis. TCRdb re-called the 5' RACE reads with MiXCR, one entry per CDR3 protein. This table holds some 800,000 distinct CDR3 sequences, about 11% found once. The sample comprised blood, either unsorted or a sorted T cell fraction (not recorded which). The receptors stem from a male donor with ankylosing spondylitis. The CDR3 runs from the conserved cysteine through the conserved F or W. A D gene is named only where the DNA matches it firmly. Clone size is given for some rows only: seen once, a few or many times, or a class if the clone is expanded.

>TRBV6-2/TRBV6-3|TRBJ2-7|-|-
CASSYWGRVSYEQYF
TGTGCCAGCAGTTACTGGGGCAGGGTGAGCTACGAGCAGTACTTC
>TRBV5-1|TRBJ1-6|-|-
CASSDRAGRDSPLHF
TGCGCCAGCAGCGATCGAGCCGGCCGAGACTCACCCCTCCACTTT
>TRBV7-8|TRBJ2-1|TRBD2|few
CASNTGSGGYNEQFF
TGTGCCAGCAACACGGGTAGCGGGGGCTACAATGAGCAGTTCTTC
>TRBV20-1|TRBJ2-3|TRBD2|-
CSARGTSRIRDTQYF
TGCAGTGCTAGGGGGACTAGCCGAATCCGAGATACGCAGTATTTT
>TRBV6-2/TRBV6-3|TRBJ2-2|TRBD1|few
CASTLRTGNTGELFF
TGTGCCAGCACCCTGAGGACAGGCAACACCGGGGAGCTGTTTTTT
>TRBV2|TRBJ1-5|-|many
CASSGGNQPQHF
TGTGCCAGCAGTGGGGGAAATCAGCCCCAGCATTTT
>TRBV4-1|TRBJ1-1|-|-
CASSPPLLGDTEAFF
TGCGCCAGCAGCCCCCCCTTACTGGGGGACACTGAAGCTTTCTTT
>TRBV2|TRBJ1-2|TRBD1|few
CASRGQGTYGYTF
TGTGCCAGCAGGGGACAGGGCACTTATGGCTACACCTTC
>TRBV20-1|TRBJ2-1|TRBD2|once
CSARDLGGLAGANEQFF
TGCAGTGCTAGAGATCTGGGAGGACTAGCGGGGGCCAATGAGCAGTTCTTC
>TRBV2|TRBJ1-2|TRBD1|-
CASSEDRGRGYTF
TGTGCCAGCAGTGAAGACAGGGGCCGTGGCTACACCTTC
>TRBV6-1|TRBJ1-4|TRBD1|many
CASSLTGGAEKLFF
TGTGCCAGCAGTCTAACAGGGGGCGCGGAAAAACTGTTTTTT
>TRBV20-1|TRBJ2-1|-|many
CSASRDPSNEQFF
TGCAGTGCTTCGAGGGACCCCAGTAATGAGCAGTTCTTC
>TRBV20-1|TRBJ2-5|TRBD2|-
CSARPLAGGGETQYF
TGCAGTGCTAGACCCCTAGCGGGAGGAGGGGAGACCCAGTACTTC
>TRBV10-1|TRBJ1-1|-|few
CASSPGTLSAEAFF
TGCGCCAGCAGTCCCGGGACCTTATCGGCTGAAGCTTTCTTT
>TRBV5-5|TRBJ1-2|TRBD1|few
CASSPAQGATNYGYTF
TGTGCCAGCAGCCCGGCACAGGGGGCGACGAACTATGGCTACACCTTC
>TRBV20-1|TRBJ1-6|-|few
CSARPTGSYNSPLHF
TGCAGTGCTAGGCCGACGGGCTCCTATAATTCACCCCTCCACTTT